The 21 T cell receptor beta chains reported below all come from one sample, sequenced in a study of cytomegalovirus exposure and HLA in healthy donors (dated by TCRdb to 2015 to 2018). The library was generated by the immunoSEQ multiplex PCR assay. This is the immuneACCESS table as TCRdb keeps it, with only in-frame sequences that have V and J called. A part of the clones is gone; compared with another copy, unresolved V genes explain less than half, and the rest is unexplained. Counted in this sample were 200,000 to 250,000 clones; approximately 88% of them appeared once. 11% to 15% of the sample lies in the top ten. Sequenced input: PBMCs. These receptor sequences come from a woman aged 25 to 39 in good health and CMV-seropositive.

The chain employs TRBV4-1 and TRBJ2-3, with 8 bases lining up with TRBD2. V shed 5 bases and J 3 bases; nucleotides not matched to a gene: 10. The CDR3 extends over 16 amino acids. Germline CDR1 and CDR2: MGHRA and YSYEKL. This CDR3 reads CASSDRRSGGTDTQYF. The CDR3 DNA is TGCGCCAGCAGCGACCGGCGATCGGGGGGGACAGATACGCAGTATTTT.

This clone has only a few counts. The J gene is TRBJ2-2, the V gene TRBV5-8, with 9 bases fitting TRBD2. V was pared by 2 bases and J by 3 bases, with 2 bases of the junction left unmatched. The germline V gene encodes CDR1 SGHTS and CDR2 YDEGEE. This CDR3 has 15 amino acids. The CDR3 is CASSLAGGYTGELFF. CDR3 nucleotide sequence: TGTGCCAGCAGCTTAGCGGGAGGATACACCGGGGAGCTGTTTTTT. Supplemented by reference TRBV5-8 and TRBJ2-2, the full variable domain reads EAGVTQSPTHLIKTRGQQATLRCSPISGHTSVYWYQQALGLGLQFLLWYDEGEERNRGNFPPRFSGRQFPNYSSELNVNALELEDSALYLCASSLAGGYTGELFFGEGSRLTVL.

This clone was observed a few times. The chain links TRBV7-2 to TRBJ2-7; D call uncertain. The CDR3 length is 14 residues. The germline V and J ends were trimmed by 5 bases and 1 base, with 12 bases remaining between them. The germline gives CDR1 SGHTA, CDR2 FQGNSA. Here the CDR3 reads CASSPRQASYEQYF. In DNA, the CDR3 is TGTGCCAGCAGCCCTCGCCAGGCGTCCTACGAGCAGTACTTC.

V and J are TRBV30 and TRBJ2-1; D gene ambiguous. There are 14 residues in the CDR3. Germline V CDR1 and CDR2: GTSNPN, SVGIG (reference sequence). Deletions cut 4 bases from V and 0 bases from J, with 10 bases between. The CDR3 reads CAWNPRGSYNEQFF. DNA of the CDR3: TGTGCCTGGAACCCCCGCGGCTCCTACAATGAGCAGTTCTTC. The variable domain in full, with the rest retrieved from reference TRBV30 and TRBJ2-1, is SQTIHQWPATLVQPVGSPLSLECTVEGTSNPNLYWYRQAAGRGLQLLFYSVGIGQISSEVPQNLSASRPQDRQFILSSKKLLLSDSGFYLCAWNPRGSYNEQFFGPGTRLTVL.

This rearrangement joins TRBV9 to TRBJ2-7, with D possibly being TRBD2 (6 bases). Trimming took 3 bases from V and 2 from J, leaving 9 bases between them. Germline CDR1 SGDLS, CDR2 YYNGEE. The CDR3 length is 13 residues. The CDR3, as DNA: TGTGCCAGCAGCGACGGGAGAGCCTACGAGCAGTACTTC. It encodes CASSDGRAYEQYF.

The chain recombines TRBV7-9 with TRBJ2-5; D is ambiguous. The germline V gene encodes CDR1 SEHNR and CDR2 FQNEAQ (reference sequence). V was clipped by 2 bases and J by 1 base, with 8 bases between them. There are 14 residues in the CDR3. In nucleotides, the CDR3 is TGTGCCAGCAGCTTACTCAGGATCCAAGAGACCCAGTACTTC. Its translation is CASSLLRIQETQYF.

The chain combines TRBV18 with TRBJ2-1; D is undetermined. CDR3 length: 13 amino acids. Trimming stripped 3 bases from V and 4 bases from J, with 7 bases between. Germline lookup yields CDR1 KGHSH and CDR2 LQKENI. CDR3 bases: TGTGCCAGCTCACCTCGGCAATACAATGAGCAGTTCTTC. Translating gives CASSPRQYNEQFF.

This chain connects TRBV5-6 to TRBJ1-5; weak D call: TRBD1 (5 bases). CDR1 and CDR2 from the germline V gene are SGHDT and YYEEEE. The CDR3 contains 16 residues. Deletions cut 0 bases from V and 4 bases from J, with 14 bases between. For the CDR3, the DNA is TGTGCCAGCAGCTTGGGGGGGAGACAGCTAAATCAGCCCCAGCATTTT. The encoded protein is CASSLGGRQLNQPQHF.

The gene calls are TRBV9 and TRBJ1-2; no definite D call. This CDR3 has 14 residues. Trimming removed 3 bases at V and 4 bases at J, with 13 bases between. Germline CDR1 SGDLS, CDR2 YYNGEE. The CDR3 spells CASSALGLSYGYTF. In nucleotides, the CDR3 is TGTGCCAGCAGCGCCCTTGGACTGTCCTATGGCTACACCTTC.

The chain recombines TRBV7-6 with TRBJ1-1; D call uncertain. This CDR3 spans 13 amino acids. The germline V gene encodes CDR1 SGHVS and CDR2 FNYEAQ. The V end was cut by 1 base, the J end by 8 bases, with 11 bases between. The DNA for the CDR3 is TGTGCCAGCAGCTTAGAGGACGGCCGGGAAGCTTTCTTT. This sequence encodes CASSLEDGREAFF.

The chain links TRBV30 to TRBJ1-1; D may be TRBD1 (5 bases). The CDR3 contains 13 residues. Looked up from germline, CDR1 is GTSNPN and CDR2 is SVGIG (reference sequence). Trimming shortened V by 3 bases and J by 5 bases, and 13 bases separated the two germline ends. CDR3 nucleotide sequence: TGTGCCTGGAGGGGGGGAAGGAGGACTGAAGCTTTCTTT. The encoded protein is CAWRGGRRTEAFF.

The V gene is TRBV25-1, the J gene TRBJ2-2; no clear D. The germline V and J ends were trimmed by 5 bases and 1 base, with 8 bases remaining between them. The V gene's germline CDR1 is MGHDK and CDR2 SYGVNS. The CDR3 consists of 14 residues. CDR3 region: CASSPDLNTGELFF. CDR3 nucleotides: TGTGCCAGCAGTCCGGACCTGAACACCGGGGAGCTGTTTTTT.

The chain is built from TRBV7-9 and TRBJ1-2, with D maybe TRBD1 (5 bases). Trimming cost V 5 bases and J 1 base, with 14 bases left between them. Germline loops: CDR1 SEHNR, CDR2 FQNEAQ (reference sequence). The CDR3 runs to 15 residues. The CDR3 coding sequence is TGTGCCAGCAGCACCGATCGGGGGAATAACTATGGCTACACCTTC. Encoded protein: CASSTDRGNNYGYTF.

The chain carries TRBV27 and TRBJ1-5, with TRBD1 matching over 10 bases. Germline V gene lookup returns CDR1 MNHEY and CDR2 SMNVEV (reference sequence). CDR3 length equals 19 residues. V dropped 4 bases and J dropped 2; count of bases not matched to a gene: 14. DNA of the CDR3: TGTGCCAGCAGTTCAGTGTTTCCGACCGGGACAGGGGGCAATCAGCCCCAGCATTTT. Encoded protein: CASSSVFPTGTGGNQPQHF.

This clone has only one observation. V usage is TRBV27 and J usage is TRBJ1-2; maybe TRBD1 (5 bases). Germline CDR1 is MNHEY and CDR2 is SMNVEV (reference sequence). This CDR3 contains 14 residues. V dropped 2 bases and J dropped 8 bases, with 15 bases sitting between them. The CDR3 nucleotides read TGTGCCAGCAGTTTAACGGGGCCCCTAAGGGGCTACACCTTC. Protein product: CASSLTGPLRGYTF.

This chain joins TRBV19 and TRBJ2-7; 10 bases line up with TRBD2. Germline values: CDR1 LNHDA, CDR2 SQIVND (reference sequence). This CDR3 contains 16 residues. V was clipped by 3 bases and J by 2 bases; unmatched bases: 7. CDR3 loop: CASSIGGLAEPYEQYF. DNA of the CDR3: TGTGCCAGTAGTATCGGAGGACTAGCGGAACCCTACGAGCAGTACTTC. Combining the CDR3 with reference TRBV19 and TRBJ2-7 gives the whole variable domain DGGITQSPKYLFRKEGQNVTLSCEQNLNHDAMYWYRQDPGQGLRLIYYSQIVNDFQKGDIAEGYSVSREKKESFPLTVTSAQKNPTAFYLCASSIGGLAEPYEQYFGPGTRLTVT.

This clone showed up just a few times. V gene TRBV10-3 combines with J gene TRBJ1-2; 7 nucleotides align to TRBD1. Germline-derived CDR1 and CDR2 are ENHRY and SYGVKD. The CDR3 is 16 residues long. Unmatched junction bases numbered 12, after V lost 3 bases and J lost 5 bases. CDR3 DNA: TGTGCCATCAGTGAAGACCCGGGACAGCCCGCATATGGCTACACCTTC. This gives the protein CAISEDPGQPAYGYTF.

The CDR3 bases are TGTGCCAGCAGTTCAATTATAGGGTCCACCGGGGAGCTGTTTTTT. Protein: CASSSIIGSTGELFF. The rearrangement links TRBV27 to TRBJ2-2; D uncertain. The ends were cut back, 4 bases at V and 4 bases at J, with 13 bases in the middle. The CDR3 consists of 15 residues. Per the germline V gene, CDR1 is MNHEY and CDR2 is SMNVEV (reference sequence).

The V call is TRBV5-4, the J call TRBJ2-2, with a tentative D call TRBD2 (6 bases). Germline V gives CDR1 SGHNT, CDR2 YYREEE (reference sequence). The CDR3 extends over 13 amino acids. V was shortened by 0 bases and J by 8 bases, with 8 bases between the two germline ends. CDR3 DNA sequence: TGTGCCAGCAGCTTGGTCGGGACTGGGGAGCTGTTTTTT. It yields the protein CASSLVGTGELFF.

This chain joins TRBV5-1 and TRBJ1-4, with D perhaps matching TRBD1 (5 bases). The V end was cut by 0 bases, the J end by 3 bases, with 12 bases between. The CDR3 length is 16 residues. Germline V gene lookup returns CDR1 SGHRS and CDR2 YFSETQ. CDR3 sequence reads: CASSLAGAAANEKLFF. The CDR3 coding sequence is TGCGCCAGCAGCTTGGCTGGGGCAGCAGCTAATGAAAAACTGTTTTTT.

This clone has more than one count but fewer than ten. The rearrangement joins TRBV30 to TRBJ2-6; the D is unclear. With 0 bases removed from V and 2 bases from J, the gap between germline ends came to 2 bases. Looked up from germline, CDR1 is GTSNPN and CDR2 is SVGIG (reference sequence). The CDR3 loop spans 13 amino acids. The CDR3 loop is CAWSVTGANVLTF. The CDR3 nucleotides read TGTGCCTGGAGTGTAACTGGGGCCAACGTCCTGACTTTC. Drawing the rest from reference TRBV30 and TRBJ2-6, the complete variable domain is SQTIHQWPATLVQPVGSPLSLECTVEGTSNPNLYWYRQAAGRGLQLLFYSVGIGQISSEVPQNLSASRPQDRQFILSSKKLLLSDSGFYLCAWSVTGANVLTFGAGSRLTVL.